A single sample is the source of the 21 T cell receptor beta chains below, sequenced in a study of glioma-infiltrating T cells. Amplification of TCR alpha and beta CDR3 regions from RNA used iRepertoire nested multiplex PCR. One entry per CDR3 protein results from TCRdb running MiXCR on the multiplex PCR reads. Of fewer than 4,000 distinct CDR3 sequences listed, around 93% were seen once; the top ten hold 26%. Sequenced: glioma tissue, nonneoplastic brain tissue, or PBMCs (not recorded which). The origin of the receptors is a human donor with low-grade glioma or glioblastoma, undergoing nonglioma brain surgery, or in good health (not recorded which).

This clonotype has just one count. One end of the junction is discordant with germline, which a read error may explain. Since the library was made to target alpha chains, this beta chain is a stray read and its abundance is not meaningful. CDR3 DNA: TGCAGTGCTAGAGATCCGTCGAGTAATAGCAATCAGCCCCAGCATTTC. Encoded protein: CSARDPSSNSNQPQHF. The chain recombines TRBV20-1 with TRBJ1-5; no clear D gene. The CDR3 spans 16 residues. The germline V gene has CDR1 DFQATT and CDR2 SNEGSKA (reference sequence).

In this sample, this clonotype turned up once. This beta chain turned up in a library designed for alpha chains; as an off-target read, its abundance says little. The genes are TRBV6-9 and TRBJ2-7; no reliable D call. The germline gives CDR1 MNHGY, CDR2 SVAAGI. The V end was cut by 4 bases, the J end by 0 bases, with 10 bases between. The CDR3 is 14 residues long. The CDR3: CASSLGRYSYEQYF. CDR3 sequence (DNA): TGTGCCAGCAGTTTAGGCAGGTACTCCTACGAGCAGTACTTC.

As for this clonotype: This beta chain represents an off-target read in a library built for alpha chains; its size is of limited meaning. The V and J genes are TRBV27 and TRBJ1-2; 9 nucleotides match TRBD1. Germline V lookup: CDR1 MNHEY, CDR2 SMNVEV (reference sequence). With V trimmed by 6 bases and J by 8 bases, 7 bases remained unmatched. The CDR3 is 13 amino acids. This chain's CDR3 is CASSKGQGGGYTF. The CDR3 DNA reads TGTGCCAGCAGCAAGGGACAGGGAGGAGGCTACACCTTC.

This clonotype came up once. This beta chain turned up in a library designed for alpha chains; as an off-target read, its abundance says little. The CDR3 coding sequence is TGTGCCAGCAGCCCGGACGGCGGAGGCTACGAGCAGTACTTC. Translation gives CASSPDGGGYEQYF. V and J are TRBV7-9 and TRBJ2-7; D possibly corresponds to TRBD2 (5 bases). The CDR3 consists of 14 residues. V lost 5 bases and J 3 bases, leaving 14 bases between the germline ends. CDR1 and CDR2 from the germline V gene are SEHNR and FQNEAQ (reference sequence).

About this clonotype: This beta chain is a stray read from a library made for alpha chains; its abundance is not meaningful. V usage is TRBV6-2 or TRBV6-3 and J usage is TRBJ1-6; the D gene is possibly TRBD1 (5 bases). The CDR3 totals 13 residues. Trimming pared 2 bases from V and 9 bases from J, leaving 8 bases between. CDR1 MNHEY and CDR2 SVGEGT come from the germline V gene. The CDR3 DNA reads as TGTGCCAGCAGTTACGTTGGGGGTTCACCCCTCCACTTT. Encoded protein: CASSYVGGSPLHF.

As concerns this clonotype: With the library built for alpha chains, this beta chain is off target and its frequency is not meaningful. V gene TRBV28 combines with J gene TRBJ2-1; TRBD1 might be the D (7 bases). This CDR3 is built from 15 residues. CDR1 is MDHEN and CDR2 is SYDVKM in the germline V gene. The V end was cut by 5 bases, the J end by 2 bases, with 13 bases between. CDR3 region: CASSPQGGAYNEQFF. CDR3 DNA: TGTGCCAGCAGTCCCCAGGGGGGCGCCTACAATGAGCAGTTCTTC.

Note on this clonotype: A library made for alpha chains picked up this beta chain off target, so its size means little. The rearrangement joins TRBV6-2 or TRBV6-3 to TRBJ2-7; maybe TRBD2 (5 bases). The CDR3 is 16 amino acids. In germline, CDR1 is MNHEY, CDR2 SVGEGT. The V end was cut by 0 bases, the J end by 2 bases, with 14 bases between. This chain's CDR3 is CASSYSPGMWTYEQYV. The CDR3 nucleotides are TGTGCCAGCAGTTACTCTCCCGGGATGTGGACCTACGAGCAGTACGTC.

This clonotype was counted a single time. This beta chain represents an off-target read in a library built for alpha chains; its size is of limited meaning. CDR3: CASSPRGSYEQYV. DNA for the CDR3: TGTGCCAGCAGCCCCCGCGGCTCCTACGAGCAGTACGTC. This rearrangement joins TRBV27 to TRBJ2-7; D remains ambiguous. Deletions cut 6 bases from V and 0 bases from J, with 9 bases between. The CDR3 spans 13 residues. The germline CDR1 and CDR2 sequences are MNHEY and SMNVEV (reference sequence).

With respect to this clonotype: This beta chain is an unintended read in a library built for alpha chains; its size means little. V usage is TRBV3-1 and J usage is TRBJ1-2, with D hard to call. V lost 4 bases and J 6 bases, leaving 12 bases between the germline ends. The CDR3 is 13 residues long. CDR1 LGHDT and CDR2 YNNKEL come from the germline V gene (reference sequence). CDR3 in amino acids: CASSLLAADGYTF. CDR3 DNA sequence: TGTGCCAGCAGCCTCCTTGCCGCAGATGGCTACACCTTC.

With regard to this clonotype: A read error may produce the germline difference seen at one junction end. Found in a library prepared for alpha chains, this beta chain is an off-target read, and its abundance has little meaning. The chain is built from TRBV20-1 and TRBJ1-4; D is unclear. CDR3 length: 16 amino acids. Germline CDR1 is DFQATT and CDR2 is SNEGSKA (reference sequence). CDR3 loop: CSARDQTRATNKKLFF. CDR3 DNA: TGCAGTGCTAGAGATCAGACCCGGGCAACTAATAAAAAACTGTTTTTT.

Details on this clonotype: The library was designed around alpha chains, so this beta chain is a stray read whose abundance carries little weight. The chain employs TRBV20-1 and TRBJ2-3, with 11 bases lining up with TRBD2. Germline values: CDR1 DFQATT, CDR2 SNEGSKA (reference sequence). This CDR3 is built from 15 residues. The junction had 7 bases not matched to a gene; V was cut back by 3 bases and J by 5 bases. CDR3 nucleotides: TGCAGTGCTAGCCTTAGCGGGAGGGGGGAAGATACGCAGTATTTT. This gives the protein CSASLSGRGEDTQYF.

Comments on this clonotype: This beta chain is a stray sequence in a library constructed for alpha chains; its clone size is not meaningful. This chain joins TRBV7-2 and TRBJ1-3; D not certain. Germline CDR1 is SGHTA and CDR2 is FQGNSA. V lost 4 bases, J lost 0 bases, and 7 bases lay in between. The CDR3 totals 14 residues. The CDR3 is CASSSAISGNTIYF. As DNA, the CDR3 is TGTGCCAGCAGCTCAGCAATCTCTGGAAACACCATATATTTT.

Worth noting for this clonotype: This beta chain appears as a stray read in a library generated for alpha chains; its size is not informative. The CDR3 coding sequence is TGTGCCATCATCCGGGCAGGTCATGGCTACACCTTC. Encoded protein: CAIIRAGHGYTF. The chain employs TRBV10-3 and TRBJ1-2, with no clear D. V was cut by 7 bases and J by 6 bases, with 12 bases left in between. Germline CDR1 ENHRY, CDR2 SYGVKD. CDR3 length: 12 residues.

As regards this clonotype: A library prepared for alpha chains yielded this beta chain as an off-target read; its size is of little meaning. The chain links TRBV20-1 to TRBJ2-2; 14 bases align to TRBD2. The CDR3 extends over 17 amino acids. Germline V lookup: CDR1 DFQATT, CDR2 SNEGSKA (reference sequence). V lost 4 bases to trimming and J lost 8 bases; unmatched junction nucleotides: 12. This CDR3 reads CSAIGAGTSGGRGELFF. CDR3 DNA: TGCAGTGCTATTGGTGCTGGGACTAGCGGGGGAAGGGGGGAGCTGTTTTTT.

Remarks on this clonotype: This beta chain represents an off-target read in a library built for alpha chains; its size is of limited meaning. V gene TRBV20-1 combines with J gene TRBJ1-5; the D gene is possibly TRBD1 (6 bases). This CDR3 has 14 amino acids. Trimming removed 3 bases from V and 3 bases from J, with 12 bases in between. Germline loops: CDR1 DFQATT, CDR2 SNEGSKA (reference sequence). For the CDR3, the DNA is TGCAGTGCTAGCAAACAGGGCCCCAATCAGCCCCAGCATTTT. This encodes CSASKQGPNQPQHF.

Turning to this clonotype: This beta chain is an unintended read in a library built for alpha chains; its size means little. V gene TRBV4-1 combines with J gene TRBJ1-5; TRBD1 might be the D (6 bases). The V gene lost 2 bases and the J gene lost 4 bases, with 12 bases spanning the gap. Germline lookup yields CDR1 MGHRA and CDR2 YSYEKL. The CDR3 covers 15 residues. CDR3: CASSQQQGRNQPQHF. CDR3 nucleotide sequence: TGCGCCAGCAGCCAACAACAGGGTCGGAATCAGCCCCAGCATTTT.

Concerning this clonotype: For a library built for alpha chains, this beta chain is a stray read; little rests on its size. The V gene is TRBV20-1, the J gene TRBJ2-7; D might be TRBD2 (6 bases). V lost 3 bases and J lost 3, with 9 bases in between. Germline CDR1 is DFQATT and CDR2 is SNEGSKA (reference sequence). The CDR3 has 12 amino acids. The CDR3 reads CSARTRIYEQYF. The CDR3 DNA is TGCAGTGCTAGGACTAGGATCTACGAGCAGTACTTC.

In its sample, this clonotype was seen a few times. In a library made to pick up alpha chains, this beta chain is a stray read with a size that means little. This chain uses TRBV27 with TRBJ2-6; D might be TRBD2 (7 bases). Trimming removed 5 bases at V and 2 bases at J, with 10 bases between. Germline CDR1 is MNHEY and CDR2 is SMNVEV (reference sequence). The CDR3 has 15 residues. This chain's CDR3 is CASSGGDTGANVLTF. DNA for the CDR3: TGTGCCAGCAGTGGGGGGGACACTGGGGCCAACGTCCTGACTTTC. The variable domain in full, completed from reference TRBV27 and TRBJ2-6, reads EAQVTQNPRYLITVTGKKLTVTCSQNMNHEYMSWYRQDPGLGLRQIYYSMNVEVTDKGDVPEGYKVSRKEKRNFPLILESPSPNQTSLYFCASSGGDTGANVLTFGAGSRLTVL.

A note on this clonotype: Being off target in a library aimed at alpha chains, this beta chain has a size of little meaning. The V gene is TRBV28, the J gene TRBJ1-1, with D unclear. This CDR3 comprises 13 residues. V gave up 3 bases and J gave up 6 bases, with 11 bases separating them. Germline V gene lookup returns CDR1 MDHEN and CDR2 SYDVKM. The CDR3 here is CASSFRTRSEAFF. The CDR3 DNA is TGTGCCAGCAGTTTCCGGACTCGATCTGAAGCTTTCTTT.

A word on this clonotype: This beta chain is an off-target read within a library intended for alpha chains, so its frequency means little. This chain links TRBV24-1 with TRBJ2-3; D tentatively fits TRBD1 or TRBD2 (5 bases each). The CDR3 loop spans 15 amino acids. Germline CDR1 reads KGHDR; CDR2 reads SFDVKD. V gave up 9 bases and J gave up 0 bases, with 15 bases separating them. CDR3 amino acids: CATSRGQASTDTQYF. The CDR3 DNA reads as TGTGCCACCTCCCGGGGCCAAGCAAGCACAGATACGCAGTATTTT.

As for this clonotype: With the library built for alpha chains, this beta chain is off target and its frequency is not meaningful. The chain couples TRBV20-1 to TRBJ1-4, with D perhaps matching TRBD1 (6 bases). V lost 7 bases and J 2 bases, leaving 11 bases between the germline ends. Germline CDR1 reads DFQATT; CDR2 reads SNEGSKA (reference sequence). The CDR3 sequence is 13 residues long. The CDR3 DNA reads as TGCAGTGTAATCACAGGGACTAATGAAAAACTGTTTTTT. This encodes CSVITGTNEKLFF.